This is a list of T cell receptor beta chains from one sample in a study of T cell clonotyping in hematopoietic cell transplantation. Sequenced by immunoSEQ multiplex PCR; TCRdb stores in-frame clones only, minus some. The table has fewer than 40,000 clones, 88% seen once. Sequenced material: peripheral blood mononuclear cells. These receptors were taken from a woman in her thirties or forties in good health. Some clones in this sample may be carry-over from other donors' samples. CDR3s include the opening cysteine and the closing phenylalanine or tryptophan. D genes are given only for firm matches. Not all rows give a size; the values are once, few, many and, for expanded clones, a class.

v_gene	abundance	d_gene	j_gene	CDR3aa	CDR3nt
TRBV11-2	-	-	TRBJ2-5	CASSPGHSQETQYF	TGTGCCAGCAGCCCAGGACACAGCCAAGAGACCCAGTACTTC
TRBV28	-	-	TRBJ1-1	CASSSTTKPNTEAFF	TGTGCCAGCAGTTCTACAACGAAGCCGAACACTGAAGCTTTCTTT
TRBV6-5	-	-	TRBJ2-1	CATTGGGEGRDEQFF	TGTGCCACTACCGGAGGGGGGGAGGGCCGGGATGAGCAGTTCTTC
TRBV28	-	-	TRBJ2-7	CASSPPRSVEQYF	TGTGCCAGCAGTCCACCCCGGTCTGTCGAGCAGTACTTC
TRBV5-1	-	-	TRBJ1-2	CASSLRGEGSGYTF	TGCGCCAGCAGCTTGCGAGGGGAGGGTAGTGGCTACACCTTC
TRBV10-3	-	TRBD1	TRBJ1-2	CAISGTGVSYGYTF	TGTGCCATCAGCGGGACAGGGGTCAGCTATGGCTACACCTTC
TRBV7-9	few	-	TRBJ1-2	CASSLKSLTGTIGYTF	TGTGCCAGCAGCTTAAAAAGCCTAACCGGGACAATTGGCTACACCTTC
TRBV7-9	-	TRBD1	TRBJ1-1	CASSLGGQGAGTEAFF	TGTGCCAGCAGCTTGGGGGGGCAGGGGGCAGGGACTGAAGCTTTCTTT
TRBV30	once	TRBD2	TRBJ2-7	CAWLGLATSYEQYF	TGTGCCTGGCTGGGACTAGCGACCTCCTACGAGCAGTACTTC
TRBV5-1	-	-	TRBJ1-3	CASSFMGGKPGGNTIYF	TGCGCCAGCAGCTTCATGGGGGGCAAACCAGGTGGAAACACCATATATTTT
TRBV15	-	TRBD2	TRBJ2-7	CATSRDRTSYYEQYF	TGTGCCACCAGCAGAGACCGGACTAGCTACTACGAGCAGTACTTC
TRBV2	-	-	TRBJ2-7	CASSLEAGPRRYEQYF	TGTGCCAGCAGTCTAGAGGCCGGGCCCCGGAGGTACGAGCAGTACTTC
TRBV11-2	-	-	TRBJ2-3	CASSVQRDTQYF	TGTGCCAGCAGCGTCCAGCGAGATACGCAGTATTTT
TRBV5-8	-	TRBD2	TRBJ2-2	CASSELAGANLAGELFF	TGTGCCAGCAGCGAACTAGCGGGAGCAAATCTTGCCGGGGAGCTGTTTTTT
TRBV27	once	-	TRBJ1-2	CASSPTRQYHYGYTF	TGTGCCAGCAGTCCCACTCGACAGTATCACTATGGCTACACCTTC
TRBV5-4	-	TRBD2	TRBJ2-3	CASSLGASGMGANTQYF	TGTGCCAGCAGCTTGGGGGCTAGCGGTATGGGTGCGAATACGCAGTATTTT
TRBV18	-	-	TRBJ2-5	CASSHRGETQYF	TGTGCCAGCTCTCACCGAGGGGAGACCCAGTACTTC
TRBV21-1	-	-	TRBJ2-7	CASSNERGTGAYEQYF	TGTGCCAGCAGCAATGAGAGGGGGACAGGCGCCTACGAGCAGTACTTC
TRBV30	-	-	TRBJ1-2	CAWRGRGVSHGYTF	TGTGCCTGGAGAGGCAGGGGCGTGTCTCACGGCTACACCTTC
TRBV5-5	once	-	TRBJ1-5	CASSLVGPPPQHF	TGTGCCAGCAGCTTGGTAGGGCCGCCTCCCCAGCATTTT
TRBV2	-	-	TRBJ2-1	CASRTDRYNEQFF	TGTGCCAGCAGGACGGACCGTTACAATGAGCAGTTCTTC
TRBV15	-	-	TRBJ1-1	CATSRGRTVNTEAFF	TGTGCCACCAGCAGAGGTAGGACAGTGAACACTGAAGCTTTCTTT
TRBV30	-	-	TRBJ1-1	CAWSVRTTAFF	TGTGCCTGGAGTGTACGTACAACGGCTTTCTTT
TRBV2	-	-	TRBJ1-3	CASSGEVAGNTIYF	TGTGCCAGCAGTGGGGAGGTAGCCGGAAACACCATATATTTT
TRBV19	-	TRBD2	TRBJ2-7	CASSLLAGVYEQYF	TGTGCCAGTAGCCTACTAGCGGGAGTCTACGAGCAGTACTTC
TRBV28	-	-	TRBJ1-1	CASSLWGTEGSEAFF	TGTGCCAGCAGTTTATGGGGGACCGAGGGCTCTGAAGCTTTCTTT
TRBV7-8	-	-	TRBJ1-4	CASSLDTPGATNEKLFF	TGTGCCAGCAGCTTAGATACCCCAGGGGCAACTAATGAAAAACTGTTTTTT
TRBV20-1	-	-	TRBJ1-2	CSARQAGYTF	TGCAGTGCTAGACAGGCGGGCTACACCTTC
TRBV4-1	-	-	TRBJ2-3	CASSQEGGAVSTDTQYF	TGCGCCAGCAGCCAAGAAGGGGGAGCGGTTAGCACAGATACGCAGTATTTT
TRBV5-1	once	-	TRBJ2-7	CASSLSNEQYF	TGCGCCAGCAGCTTGTCAAACGAGCAGTACTTC
TRBV6-5	-	TRBD2	TRBJ2-1	CASSYLSSGGGMEQFF	TGTGCCAGCAGTTACTTATCGAGCGGGGGTGGTATGGAGCAGTTCTTC
TRBV2	-	-	TRBJ1-4	CASSDGAEGNEKLFF	TGTGCCAGCAGTGACGGAGCGGAGGGAAATGAAAAACTGTTTTTT
TRBV11-2	once	TRBD1	TRBJ2-7	CASSSRTGSSSQYF	TGTGCCAGCAGCTCCAGGACAGGTTCAAGTTCGCAGTACTTC
TRBV19	-	-	TRBJ2-3	CASKRVDTDTQYF	TGTGCCAGTAAGCGGGTGGACACAGATACGCAGTATTTT
TRBV2	-	TRBD2	TRBJ2-3	CASEFLIAGGGADTQYF	TGTGCCAGCGAATTTTTGATAGCGGGAGGCGGCGCAGATACGCAGTATTTT
TRBV4-1	-	-	TRBJ1-1	CASSQGVGLNTEAFF	TGCGCCAGCAGCCAAGGCGTAGGCCTGAACACTGAAGCTTTCTTT
TRBV5-4	-	-	TRBJ1-2	CASSLGGGGKSVTGYGYTF	TGTGCCAGCAGCTTGGGCGGCGGGGGCAAGAGTGTCACCGGCTATGGCTACACCTTC
TRBV6-6	-	TRBD1	TRBJ1-2	CASSFTGDFGYTF	TGTGCCAGCAGTTTCACAGGGGATTTTGGCTACACCTTC
TRBV30	-	-	TRBJ1-3	CAWARGGSGNTIYF	TGTGCCTGGGCCAGGGGCGGCTCTGGAAACACCATATATTTT
TRBV7-9	few	-	TRBJ1-2	CASSLDGASYGYTF	TGTGCCAGCAGCTTAGATGGGGCCAGCTATGGCTACACCTTC
TRBV19	-	-	TRBJ2-3	CASSIKGITDTQYF	TGTGCCAGTAGTATCAAAGGAATCACAGATACGCAGTATTTT
TRBV10-3	-	-	TRBJ1-2	CAISNPSNYGYTF	TGTGCCATCAGCAATCCTTCTAACTATGGCTACACCTTC
TRBV2	-	-	TRBJ1-4	CASKSGAGEEKLFF	TGTGCCAGCAAATCGGGGGCGGGAGAAGAAAAACTGTTTTTT
TRBV5-1	-	-	TRBJ1-5	CASREGPHYQPQHF	TGCGCCAGCAGGGAAGGACCGCATTATCAGCCCCAGCATTTT
TRBV11-1	-	-	TRBJ1-4	CASSPGGRREKLFF	TGTGCCAGCAGCCCCGGAGGGAGACGTGAAAAACTGTTTTTT
TRBV5-1	-	TRBD1	TRBJ1-2	CASSLAGGESYGYTF	TGCGCCAGCAGCTTGGCAGGGGGAGAGAGCTATGGCTACACCTTC
TRBV2	few	TRBD2	TRBJ2-3	CASSGAGFVDTQYF	TGTGCCAGCAGTGGAGCGGGATTCGTGGATACGCAGTATTTT
TRBV28	-	-	TRBJ2-7	CASSLRGWSYEQYF	TGTGCCAGCAGTCTCAGGGGATGGTCCTACGAGCAGTACTTC
TRBV29-1	-	-	TRBJ2-7	CSVRTVRAEQYF	TGCAGCGTTCGGACCGTAAGGGCCGAGCAGTACTTC
TRBV30	-	-	TRBJ2-6	CAWIQRGGGANVLTF	TGTGCCTGGATTCAGAGGGGCGGTGGGGCCAACGTCCTGACTTTC
TRBV7-9	-	TRBD1	TRBJ2-7	CASSQTGTSYEQYF	TGTGCCAGCAGCCAGACAGGGACCTCCTACGAGCAGTACTTC